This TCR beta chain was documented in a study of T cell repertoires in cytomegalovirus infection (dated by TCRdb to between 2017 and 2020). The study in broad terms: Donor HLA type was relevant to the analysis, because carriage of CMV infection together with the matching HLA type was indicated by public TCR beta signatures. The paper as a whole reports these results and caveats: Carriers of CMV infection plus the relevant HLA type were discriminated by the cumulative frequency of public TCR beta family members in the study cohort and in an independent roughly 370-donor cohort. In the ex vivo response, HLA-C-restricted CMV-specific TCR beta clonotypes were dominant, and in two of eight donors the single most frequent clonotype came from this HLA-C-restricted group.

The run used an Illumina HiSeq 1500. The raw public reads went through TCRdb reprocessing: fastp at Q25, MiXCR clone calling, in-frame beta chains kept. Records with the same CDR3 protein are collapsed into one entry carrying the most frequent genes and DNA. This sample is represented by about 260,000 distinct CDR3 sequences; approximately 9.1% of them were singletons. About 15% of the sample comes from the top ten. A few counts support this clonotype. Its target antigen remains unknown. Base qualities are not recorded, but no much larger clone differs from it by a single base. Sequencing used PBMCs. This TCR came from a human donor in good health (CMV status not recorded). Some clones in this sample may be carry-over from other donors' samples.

The sequenced DNA is TGTGCCAGCAGCCAATACGGGACGCCAAGGTTGGAGTATTTT. This sequence encodes CASSQYGTPRLEYF. The chain is assembled from TRBV14 and TRBJ2-3; the D region may be TRBD1 or TRBD2, each matching 5 bases equally. Sequences SGHDN (CDR1) and FVKESK (CDR2) are obtained from the germline V gene. Counted from cysteine to phenylalanine, this CDR3 has 14 amino acids. The entry retains the CDR3 DNA only, 42 bases that are in frame from base 1. Trimming removed 2 bases from V and 13 bases from J, leaving 19 bases between the germline ends.